This T cell receptor (beta chain) was captured in a study of blood T cell repertoires in COVID-19. This clone was counted a few times. The junction and the germline gene differ at one end; a read error may be behind it. Profiling relied on immunoSEQ multiplex PCR, and the TCRdb table lists in-frame clones only, not all of them. The table includes roughly 30,000 clones, 84% detected once. Germline loops: CDR1 SNHLY, CDR2 FYNNEI. The CDR3 loop spans 12 amino acids. This TCR was sampled from an elderly man with active COVID-19. The sequencing sample was made of peripheral blood. The V call is TRBV2, the J call TRBJ2-7; 8 bases are shared with TRBD2. CDR3: CASSVSHLSGDF. In DNA, the CDR3 is TGTGCCAGCAGTGTCTCGCACCTTAGCGGGGACTTC.